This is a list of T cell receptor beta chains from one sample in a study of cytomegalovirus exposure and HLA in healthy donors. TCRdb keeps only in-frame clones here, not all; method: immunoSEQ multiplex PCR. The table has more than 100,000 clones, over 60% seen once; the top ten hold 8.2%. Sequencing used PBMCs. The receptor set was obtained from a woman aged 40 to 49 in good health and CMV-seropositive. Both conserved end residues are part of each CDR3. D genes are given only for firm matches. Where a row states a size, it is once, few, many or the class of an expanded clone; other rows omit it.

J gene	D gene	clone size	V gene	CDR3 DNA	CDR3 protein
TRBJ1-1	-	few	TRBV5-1	TGCGCCAGCAGCTTGTGGGGGATCGGAGGGGACACTGAAGCTTTCTTT	CASSLWGIGGDTEAFF
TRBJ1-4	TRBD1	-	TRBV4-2	TGTGCCAGCAGCCTAATGGACAGGGGCGATGAAAAACTGTTTTTT	CASSLMDRGDEKLFF
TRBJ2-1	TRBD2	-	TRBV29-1	TGCAGCGTTGAGAGTCGGGGGGGCTACAATGAGCAGTTCTTC	CSVESRGGYNEQFF
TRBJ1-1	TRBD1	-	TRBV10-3	TGTGCCATCAGTGAGTCCGGGTCAGGGGGCACTTCTGAAGCTTTCTTT	CAISESGSGGTSEAFF
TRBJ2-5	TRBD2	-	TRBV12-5	TGTGCTAGTGGTTTCCAGCGGGGGGGGGAAGAGACCCAGTACTTC	CASGFQRGGEETQYF
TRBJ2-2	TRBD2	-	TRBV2	TGTGCCAGCAGGGATCTGACTAGCGGGGGCACCGGGGAGCTGTTTTTT	CASRDLTSGGTGELFF
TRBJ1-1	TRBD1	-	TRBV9	TGTGCCAGCAGGGGACAGGAAAGGAACACTGAAGCTTTCTTT	CASRGQERNTEAFF
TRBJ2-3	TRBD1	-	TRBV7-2	TGTGCCAGCAGCTACCAGGGGGCCAGTGCAGATACGCAGTATTTT	CASSYQGASADTQYF
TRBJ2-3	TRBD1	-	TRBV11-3	TGTGCCAGCAGCTCACGAGGGACAGCTACAGATACGCAGTATTTT	CASSSRGTATDTQYF
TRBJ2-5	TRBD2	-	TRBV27	TGTGCCAGCAGCCCCTCGGGGGGGGAGACCCAGTACTTC	CASSPSGGETQYF
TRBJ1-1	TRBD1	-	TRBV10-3	TGTGCCATCGGGGGACAGGGGAACACTGAAGCTTTCTTT	CAIGGQGNTEAFF
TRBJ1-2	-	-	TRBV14	TGTGCCAGCAGCCTGAGTGCTTGGTTTGTCACCTTC	CASSLSAWFVTF
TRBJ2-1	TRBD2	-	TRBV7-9	TGTGCCAGCAGCTTAGTAGGTAGCGGGGGGAACAATGAGCAGTTCTTC	CASSLVGSGGNNEQFF
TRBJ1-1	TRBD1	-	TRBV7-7	TGTGCTAGCAGCAAACAGGGGGTAGGTTCCCTAGCTTTCTTT	CASSKQGVGSLAFF
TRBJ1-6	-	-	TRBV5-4	TGTGCCAGCAGGGGCGGGGGGTCTTCACCCCTCCACTTT	CASRGGGSSPLHF
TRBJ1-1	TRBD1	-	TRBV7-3	TGTGCCAGCAGCACGGGACAGGGGACTGAAGCTTTCTTT	CASSTGQGTEAFF
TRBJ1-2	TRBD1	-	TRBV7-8	TGTGCCAGCAGCTTAGTCCGGACAGGGGGGGCTTATGGCTACACCTTC	CASSLVRTGGAYGYTF
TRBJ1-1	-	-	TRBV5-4	TGTGCCAGCAGCTTGGCTGGAGCAATGAACACTGAAGCTTTCTTT	CASSLAGAMNTEAFF
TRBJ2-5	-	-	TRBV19	TGTGCCAGTAGTACTTCCGGGACAAGAAGAGAGGAGACCCAGTACTTC	CASSTSGTRREETQYF